These 17 T cell receptor beta chains originate from one sample sequenced in a study of CD8+ T cells in alopecia areata. Extracted RNA was reverse transcribed into cDNA, the sequencing template. The method was immunoSEQ multiplex PCR; TCRdb's version includes in-frame clones alone and lacks a portion of them. The sample holds over 95,000 clones; around 38% are singletons and the top ten take about 1.4%. The sample was CD4+ T cells sorted from blood. The origin of the receptors is a human donor with alopecia areata.

The V and J genes are TRBV27 and TRBJ2-7, with 12 bases identical to TRBD2. The CDR3 contains 16 residues. Germline CDR1 MNHEY, CDR2 SMNVEV (reference sequence). J gave up 2 bases and V 5 bases, and 7 bases lay outside the gene matches. The CDR3 DNA reads TGTGCCAGCAGTCGCCGGACTAGCGGGGCTCCCTACGAGCAGTACTTC. Its translation: CASSRRTSGAPYEQYF.

Only a few counts were recorded for this clone. This chain uses TRBV29-1 with TRBJ2-7; 11 nucleotides align to TRBD1. The CDR3 loop spans 14 amino acids. V shed 7 bases and J 6 bases; nucleotides not matched to a gene: 11. Germline CDR1 SQVTM, CDR2 ANQGSEA. The CDR3 protein is CSGRDRGDSGEQYF. Written as DNA, the CDR3 is TGCAGCGGCCGGGACAGGGGGGACTCGGGCGAGCAGTACTTC.

The chain combines TRBV2 with TRBJ1-2; D is ambiguous. This CDR3 contains 13 residues. CDR1 SNHLY and CDR2 FYNNEI come from the germline V gene. Trimming cost V 3 bases and J 1 base, with 6 bases left between them. The CDR3 region is CASSDRINYGYTF. CDR3 sequence (DNA): TGTGCCAGCAGTGATAGGATTAACTATGGCTACACCTTC. The full variable domain, its missing parts supplied by reference TRBV2 and TRBJ1-2, is EPEVTQTPSHQVTQMGQEVILRCVPISNHLYFYWYRQILGQKVEFLVSFYNNEISEKSEIFDDQFSVERPDGSNFTLKIRSTKLEDSAMYFCASSDRINYGYTFGSGTRLTVV.

Only a few counts were recorded for this clone. This chain uses TRBV7-9 with TRBJ2-1; the D gene is possibly TRBD2 (6 bases). The germline gives CDR1 SEHNR, CDR2 FQNEAQ (reference sequence). This CDR3 is built from 19 residues. V was trimmed by 2 bases and J by 0 bases, leaving 20 bases between them. The CDR3 reads CASSLYRGGRRSSYNEQFF. The CDR3 DNA is TGTGCCAGCAGCTTATATAGGGGAGGACGGAGGAGCTCCTACAATGAGCAGTTCTTC.

The chain carries TRBV5-4 and TRBJ2-5, with 7 positions matching TRBD1. Losses at the gene ends were 4 bases for V and 6 bases for J; bases not matched to a gene: 15. This CDR3 has 16 amino acids. Germline loops: CDR1 SGHNT, CDR2 YYREEE (reference sequence). The CDR3 spells CASSTIRDSGMKTQYF. The CDR3 DNA reads as TGTGCCAGCAGCACGATCCGGGACAGTGGTATGAAGACCCAGTACTTC.

V usage is TRBV29-1 and J usage is TRBJ2-1; 7 bases are a match to TRBD2. The germline CDR1 and CDR2 sequences are SQVTM and ANQGSEA. There are 13 residues in the CDR3. V shed 6 bases, J shed 7 bases, and the junction held 9 bases outside the gene matches. CDR3 nucleotides: TGCAGCGTGCCCAGCGGGACTACGAATGAGCAGTTCTTC. It codes for CSVPSGTTNEQFF.

The chain carries TRBV7-8 and TRBJ2-1; weak D call: TRBD1 (6 bases). The CDR3 length is 15 residues. Germline V gene sequence: CDR1 SGHVS, CDR2 FQNEAQ. V lost 5 bases and J lost 4, with 15 bases in between. CDR3 sequence: CASSDGWGPYNEQFF. In nucleotides, the CDR3 is TGTGCCAGCAGCGATGGGTGGGGGCCGTACAATGAGCAGTTCTTC.

This clone occurred a few times. The gene calls are TRBV6-6 and TRBJ2-5, with D unresolved. This CDR3 is built from 14 residues. V gave up 2 bases and J gave up 2 bases, with 9 bases separating them. Germline V gene lookup returns CDR1 MNHNY and CDR2 SVGAGI (reference sequence). CDR3 nucleotide sequence: TGTGCCAGCAGTTACGGTGTGGTGCAAGAGACCCAGTACTTC. Encoded protein: CASSYGVVQETQYF.

In this sample, this clone turned up a few times. V and J are TRBV28 and TRBJ2-5; D remains unclear. Per germline, CDR1 MDHEN and CDR2 SYDVKM. This CDR3 region has 12 residues. V was cut by 3 bases and J by 5 bases, with 7 bases left in between. The CDR3 DNA is TGTGCCAGCAGTTTGCTTTTTGAGACCCAGTACTTC. Its translation: CASSLLFETQYF. Combining the CDR3 with reference TRBV28 and TRBJ2-5 gives the whole variable domain DVKVTQSSRYLVKRTGEKVFLECVQDMDHENMFWYRQDPGLGLRLIYFSYDVKMKEKGDIPEGYSVSREKKERFSLILESASTNQTSMYLCASSLLFETQYFGPGTRLLVL.

V usage is TRBV9 and J usage is TRBJ2-5; the match to TRBD2 covers 7 bases. The length of the CDR3 is 12 residues. V trimming: 3 bases; J trimming: 4 bases; junction bases outside the gene matches: 0. Germline CDR1 and CDR2: SGDLS and YYNGEE. Written as DNA, the CDR3 is TGTGCCAGCAGCGGACTAGCAGAGACCCAGTACTTC. Residues: CASSGLAETQYF. The full variable domain, completed using reference TRBV9 and TRBJ2-5, is DSGVTQTPKHLITATGQRVTLRCSPRSGDLSVYWYQQSLDQGLQFLIQYYNGEERAKGNILERFSAQQFPDLHSELNLSSLELGDSALYFCASSGLAETQYFGPGTRLLVL.

This rearrangement joins TRBV29-1 to TRBJ2-7, with D tentatively TRBD2 (7 bases). V gave up 7 bases and J gave up 1 base, with 14 bases separating them. Germline V gene sequence: CDR1 SQVTM, CDR2 ANQGSEA. CDR3 length: 13 amino acids. The CDR3 reads CSASKGGSYEQYF. Written as DNA, the CDR3 is TGCAGCGCCTCCAAGGGGGGGTCCTACGAGCAGTACTTC.

The chain recombines TRBV30 with TRBJ2-1; no definite D call. Germline loops: CDR1 GTSNPN, CDR2 SVGIG (reference sequence). The CDR3 consists of 12 residues. V gave up 0 bases and J gave up 8 bases, with 8 bases separating them. CDR3 coding DNA: TGTGCCTGGAGTGTACGTCCCCATGAGCAGTTCTTC. Amino acid sequence: CAWSVRPHEQFF.

The rearrangement joins TRBV30 to TRBJ2-6; 7 bases map to TRBD2. The CDR3 covers 17 residues. Germline V gives CDR1 GTSNPN, CDR2 SVGIG (reference sequence). Trimming at V came to 8 bases and at J to 0 bases, leaving 13 bases not matched to a gene. CDR3 DNA sequence: TGTGCCCGGAAGGGTCGAAGGGACTACTCTGGGGCCAACGTCCTGACTTTC. As protein: CARKGRRDYSGANVLTF.

CDR3 sequence reads: CASSRDRGRNEQYF. The CDR3 nucleotides are TGTGCCAGCTCACGGGACAGGGGTCGCAACGAGCAGTACTTC. The rearrangement links TRBV18 to TRBJ2-7, with TRBD1 identical over 10 bases. Per germline, CDR1 KGHSH and CDR2 LQKENI. This CDR3 has 14 residues. The trim removed 4 bases at V and 5 bases at J, leaving 5 bases unmatched.

This chain links TRBV28 with TRBJ2-7; 9 bases are a match to TRBD1. V gave up 6 bases and J gave up 6 bases; unmatched junction bases: 12. Per germline, CDR1 MDHEN and CDR2 SYDVKM. The CDR3 is 15 amino acids. The CDR3 reads CASSPHRDRVGEQYF. CDR3 in DNA: TGTGCCAGCAGCCCACACCGGGACAGGGTAGGCGAGCAGTACTTC.

The gene calls are TRBV6-6 and TRBJ1-4; 7 nucleotides align to TRBD1. V gave up 2 bases and J gave up 5 bases; unmatched junction bases: 2. The V gene's germline CDR1 is MNHNY and CDR2 SVGAGI (reference sequence). This CDR3 region has 14 residues. The CDR3 spells CASSYRQGNEKLFF. The CDR3 DNA follows: TGTGCCAGCAGTTACCGACAGGGCAATGAAAAACTGTTTTTT.

V is TRBV29-1 and J is TRBJ2-1; 10 nucleotides match TRBD2. From germline, CDR1 is SQVTM and CDR2 ANQGSEA. V trimming: 7 bases; J trimming: 7 bases; junction bases outside the gene matches: 7. This CDR3 has 13 residues. The DNA of the CDR3 is TGCAGCGGAGCCGGGACTAGCGAGAATGAGCAGTTCTTC. It yields the protein CSGAGTSENEQFF.